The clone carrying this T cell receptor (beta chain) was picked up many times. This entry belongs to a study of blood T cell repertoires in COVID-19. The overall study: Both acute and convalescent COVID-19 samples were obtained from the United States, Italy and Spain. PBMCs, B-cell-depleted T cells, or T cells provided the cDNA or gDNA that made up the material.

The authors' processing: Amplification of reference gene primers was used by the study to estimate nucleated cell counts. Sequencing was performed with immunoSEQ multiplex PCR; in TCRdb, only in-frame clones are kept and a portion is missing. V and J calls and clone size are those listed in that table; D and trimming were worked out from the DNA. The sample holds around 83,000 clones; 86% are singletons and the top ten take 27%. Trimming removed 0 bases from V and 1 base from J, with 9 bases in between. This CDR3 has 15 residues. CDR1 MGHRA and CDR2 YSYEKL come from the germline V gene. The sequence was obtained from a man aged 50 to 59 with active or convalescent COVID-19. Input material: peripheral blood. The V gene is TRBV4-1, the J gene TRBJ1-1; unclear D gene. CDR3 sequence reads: CASSQEPGSNTEAFF. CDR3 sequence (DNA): TGCGCCAGCAGCCAAGAGCCAGGTTCGAACACTGAAGCTTTCTTT.